The source of this TCR beta chain is a study of blood T cell repertoires in COVID-19. The wider study: Samples taken during acute and convalescent COVID-19 were collected in the United States, Italy and Spain. Sample material is recorded as cDNA or gDNA derived from T cells, B-cell-depleted T cells, or PBMCs.

The authors' processing: Estimation of nucleated cell counts relied on the amplification of reference gene primers. TCRdb's table, derived via immunoSEQ multiplex PCR, lists solely in-frame clones and lacks some. D and trimming were read from the DNA, whereas the V and J calls and clone size are those reported in that table. The repertoire holds roughly 42,000 clones, with 87% as singletons. The CDR3 length is 13 residues. Per the germline V gene, CDR1 is SQVTM and CDR2 is ANQGSEA. The junction had 3 bases not matched to a gene; V was cut back by 4 bases and J by 6 bases. Sequencing was carried out using peripheral blood. The TCR originated in a man aged 55 to 70 with acute or convalescent COVID-19. The J gene is TRBJ2-1, the V gene TRBV29-1; TRBD1 matches 10 bases. The CDR3 DNA reads TGCAGCGTTGGACAGGGGGCCCCCAATGAGCAGTTCTTC. Translating it yields CSVGQGAPNEQFF.